This entry features one T cell receptor beta chain sequence. Its antigen is still unknown. The data are from a study of response to subunit inactivated influenza vaccine. General study points: Researchers suggested that each seasonal influenza vaccination recruits few new T cells.

Trimming cost V 6 bases and J 5 bases; bases outside gene matches: 11. This CDR3 comprises 15 residues. Germline V CDR1 and CDR2: MDHEN, SYDVKM. One entry per CDR3 protein, called by TCRdb with MiXCR from the RT-PCR reads. The sample carries more than 600,000 distinct CDR3 sequences, around 18% recorded once. The chain combines TRBV28 with TRBJ2-7, with 9 bases that match TRBD1. The receptor's source is a middle-aged man who received an inactivated influenza vaccine. Sequencing was performed on PBMCs from blood, taken roughly 5 days after vaccination. CDR3 in DNA: TGTGCCAGCAGCCCCGGGACAGGGTTTTGGAACGAGCAGTACTTC. It codes for CASSPGTGFWNEQYF.